Sequencing of this T cell receptor beta chain was carried out in a study of identical twins. There are many counts of this clonotype. Its antigen is still unknown. Unique molecular identifiers were present on the cDNA, which also gained a universal primer site by template switching. TCRdb ran MiXCR on the 5' RACE reads and lists one entry per CDR3 protein. The data contain about 660,000 distinct CDR3 sequences, over 8.5% of them seen just once; the ten biggest clones take up around 0.98%. Study-level findings and limits: Recombination models fit unrelated individuals' TCR alpha sharing but underestimated twins'. A lower insertion count was a feature of abundant cord blood beta clonotypes, with no such feature in memory repertoires. Twin pairs had excess sharing that was weaker in beta out-of-frame sequences.

Trimming took off 2 bases at V and 1 base at J, with 17 bases between the two ends. The CDR3 is 17 amino acids. Another study also made use of these data, one on yellow fever vaccine responses in identical twins.

This sequence joins TRBV12-3 or TRBV12-4 and TRBJ1-1; D is undetermined. The TCR originated in a young woman in good health. Sequencing was done on a sample of PBMCs. The CDR3 sequence: CASSLIPLIARNTEAFF. CDR3 coding DNA: TGTGCCAGCAGTTTAATCCCCCTTATAGCTCGGAACACTGAAGCTTTCTTT.